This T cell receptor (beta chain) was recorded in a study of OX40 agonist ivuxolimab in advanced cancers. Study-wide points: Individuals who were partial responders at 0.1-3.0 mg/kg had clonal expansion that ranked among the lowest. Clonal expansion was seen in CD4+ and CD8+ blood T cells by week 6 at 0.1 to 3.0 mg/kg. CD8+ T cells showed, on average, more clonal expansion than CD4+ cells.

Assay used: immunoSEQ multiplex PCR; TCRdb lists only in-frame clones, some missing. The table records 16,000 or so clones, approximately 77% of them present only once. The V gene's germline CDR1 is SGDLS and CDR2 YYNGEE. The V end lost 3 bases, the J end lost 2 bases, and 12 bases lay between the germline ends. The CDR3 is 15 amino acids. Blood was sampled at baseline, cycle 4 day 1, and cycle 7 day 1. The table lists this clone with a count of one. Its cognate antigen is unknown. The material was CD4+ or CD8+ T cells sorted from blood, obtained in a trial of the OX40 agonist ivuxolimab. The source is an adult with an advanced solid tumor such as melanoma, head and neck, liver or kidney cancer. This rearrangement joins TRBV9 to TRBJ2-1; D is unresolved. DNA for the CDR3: TGTGCCAGCAGCGACGACCCCTATACCTACAATGAGCAGTTCTTC. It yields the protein CASSDDPYTYNEQFF.